The rows below give T cell receptor beta chains drawn from one sample of a study of breast tumors, draining lymph nodes, adjacent tissues. TCRdb itself ran the multiplex PCR reads through MiXCR, one entry per CDR3 protein. The sample lists roughly 70,000 distinct CDR3 sequences, roughly 40% occurring once. Material for sequencing was breast tumor tissue. The receptors were sampled from a female donor with breast cancer. Some clones in this sample may be carry-over from other donors' samples. The CDR3 runs from the conserved cysteine through the conserved F or W. The D gene is left open where the match is weak. Expanded clones are given a class, and other clones once, few, many or no size at all.

CDR3nt	CDR3aa	abundance	d_gene	v_gene	j_gene
TGTGCCAGCAGCTTATCGCGATTGGGGGGCATGGATACGCAGTATTTT	CASSLSRLGGMDTQYF	-	-	TRBV7-3	TRBJ2-3
TGCAGTGCTAGGAGGGACGGCGCAACTAATGAAAAACTGTTTTTT	CSARRDGATNEKLFF	many	-	TRBV20-1	TRBJ1-4
TGTGCCACCAGCAGAGATTTGGGGGCTCAGCCCCAGCATTTT	CATSRDLGAQPQHF	many	-	TRBV15	TRBJ1-5
TGTGCCTCTACCGGCGGGACAGGGGGATCACCCCTCCACTTT	CASTGGTGGSPLHF	-	TRBD1	TRBV2	TRBJ1-6
TGCGCCAGCAGCTTGGACCTGGGGGGGCGTGTGGGGGCCAACGTCCTGACTTTC	CASSLDLGGRVGANVLTF	many	-	TRBV5-1	TRBJ2-6
TGTGCCAGCAGCTTAATTGTCTACGAGCAGTACTTC	CASSLIVYEQYF	many	-	TRBV7-8	TRBJ2-7
TGTGCCAGCAGTTTCGCGGGGGCCAACGTCCTGACTTTC	CASSFAGANVLTF	-	-	TRBV12-3/TRBV12-4	TRBJ2-6
TGTGCCAGCAGCCGACAGGATAGCGGGGAGCTGTTTTTT	CASSRQDSGELFF	-	-	TRBV7-9	TRBJ2-2
TGTGCCAGCAGCCAAGAGTGGCTAAACACTGAAGCTTTCTTT	CASSQEWLNTEAFF	-	-	TRBV4-2	TRBJ1-1
TGTGCCAGCAGGGGGTTGGGGACAGGGGGCTCTGGGGCCAACGTCCTGACTTTC	CASRGLGTGGSGANVLTF	many	TRBD1	TRBV9	TRBJ2-6
TGTGCTAGAGATCGGTCTAAGCTCCAAGAGACCCAGTACTTC	CARDRSKLQETQYF	-	-	TRBV2	TRBJ2-5
TGTGCCAGCAGCTTAGTGGGGGCGGGTGCAGATACGCAGTATTTT	CASSLVGAGADTQYF	-	-	TRBV7-3	TRBJ2-3
TGTGCCAGTAGAGGCCGCGGGACAGGTATGTCCTACGAGCAGTACACAGATACGCAGTATTTT	CASRGRGTGMSYEQYTDTQYF	few	TRBD1	TRBV19	TRBJ2-3
TGTGCCAGCAGTTTAGGGGCCGGGAGGGGTACGCAGTATTTT	CASSLGAGRGTQYF	many	TRBD2	TRBV12-3/TRBV12-4	TRBJ2-3
TGTGCCAGCAGCAAACTAGCGGGAGATGTCTACGAGCAGTACTTC	CASSKLAGDVYEQYF	-	TRBD2	TRBV7-2	TRBJ2-7
TGTGCCAGCAGCTTAGCGGGAGAACACAATGAGCAGTTCTTC	CASSLAGEHNEQFF	-	-	TRBV7-8	TRBJ2-1
TGTGCCAGCAGCTTACAATCCAGCTCCTACGGGCAGTACTTC	CASSLQSSSYGQYF	-	-	TRBV7-2	TRBJ2-7
TGTGCCAGCAGCCACGGGAGGACAAGTACTAGCACAGATACGCAGTATTTT	CASSHGRTSTSTDTQYF	many	TRBD2	TRBV11-3	TRBJ2-3
TGTGCCGGCAGCTCAGTCAGGGGGTACGAGCAGTACTTC	CAGSSVRGYEQYF	-	TRBD1	TRBV7-8	TRBJ2-7
TGTGCCAGCAGCTTAGGCTGGGACAGGGGGAATGAAAAACTGTTTTTT	CASSLGWDRGNEKLFF	many	TRBD1	TRBV13	TRBJ1-4
TGCAGTGCTAGAGATCCTAGCGTGTATGGTCATGAGCAGTTCTTC	CSARDPSVYGHEQFF	-	-	TRBV20-1	TRBJ2-1
TGTGCCAGCAGCCACGGGGGCCGGGAGACCCAGTACTTC	CASSHGGRETQYF	many	-	TRBV3-1	TRBJ2-5
TGTGCCAGCAGCGTGGTGAGTCGGGGCATTCAGTACTTC	CASSVVSRGIQYF	once	-	TRBV13	TRBJ2-4
TGTGCCAGCAGCACAAGAGGGGGTGCAGATACGCAGTATTTT	CASSTRGGADTQYF	many	-	TRBV7-2	TRBJ2-3
TGTGCCAGCAGCCCTGTTTTGGATAATGAAAAACTGTTTTTT	CASSPVLDNEKLFF	many	-	TRBV9	TRBJ1-4
TGTGCCAGCAGCGGCTGGGACCCTCATGAAAATCAGCCCCAGCATTTT	CASSGWDPHENQPQHF	many	-	TRBV9	TRBJ1-5
TGTGCCAGCAGCCTGGGACAGTCCAGGGCTTACGAGCAGTACTTC	CASSLGQSRAYEQYF	many	TRBD1	TRBV12-3/TRBV12-4	TRBJ2-7
TGTGCCAGCAGCCCCGACGGGGGACCCTACGAGCAGTACTTC	CASSPDGGPYEQYF	many	-	TRBV6-2/TRBV6-3	TRBJ2-7
TGTGCCAGCATTGAGGATAGAATTAACTATGGCTACACCTTC	CASIEDRINYGYTF	-	-	TRBV2	TRBJ1-2
TGCGCCAGCAGCCAAGATCAAACTAGCGGGAGGTCGGGTTGGGAGCAGTACTTC	CASSQDQTSGRSGWEQYF	many	TRBD2	TRBV4-1	TRBJ2-7
TGCAGTGCTAGTAAGGGAGAGACCCAGTCCTTC	CSASKGETQSF	many	-	TRBV20-1	TRBJ2-5
TGTGCCACCGTGCCCCAGCATTTT	CATVPQHF	-	-	TRBV6-4	TRBJ1-5
TGTGCCAGCAGTAGTCGTGGGGGCCCGGCGTTTGAGCAGTACTTC	CASSSRGGPAFEQYF	few	-	TRBV27	TRBJ2-7
TGCAGCGTTGCTAGATCGAACACCGGGGAGCTGTTTTTT	CSVARSNTGELFF	-	-	TRBV29-1	TRBJ2-2
TGCGCCAGCAGCCAAGGAGGGAGCGGTTCATACAATGAGCAGTTCTTC	CASSQGGSGSYNEQFF	many	-	TRBV4-1	TRBJ2-1
TGTGCCAGCAGTAATAGCGGGGGCGGGGAGCTGTTTTTT	CASSNSGGGELFF	-	TRBD2	TRBV28	TRBJ2-2
TGCAGTGCTAGAGACACAGGGACAGATACGCAGTATTTT	CSARDTGTDTQYF	many	-	TRBV20-1	TRBJ2-3
TGCAGTGCTAGAGATCCGGGGGGGCCAGAGACCCAGTACTTC	CSARDPGGPETQYF	-	TRBD2	TRBV20-1	TRBJ2-5
TGTGCCAGCAGCACCCCGGCGGGGGGCTCTGGAAACACCATATATTTT	CASSTPAGGSGNTIYF	-	-	TRBV11-2	TRBJ1-3
TGTGCCAGCAGCCAAGACCTCGGTACAGGACCCAATTCACCCCTCCACTTT	CASSQDLGTGPNSPLHF	-	-	TRBV4-1	TRBJ1-6
TGTGCCACCAGCATGGGCGGTGCCACAGATACGCAGTATTTT	CATSMGGATDTQYF	many	-	TRBV15	TRBJ2-3
TGTGCCAGCAGCGACAGTACCTGGGGGACCCCTAGCACAGATACGCAGTATTTT	CASSDSTWGTPSTDTQYF	many	-	TRBV7-9	TRBJ2-3
TGCAGTGCTAGAGGCAACAGGGTGGGTAACGGCTACACCTTC	CSARGNRVGNGYTF	-	-	TRBV20-1	TRBJ1-2
TGTGCCAGCTCACCGGGGACAGGGGGCGATGGCTACACCTTC	CASSPGTGGDGYTF	many	TRBD1	TRBV18	TRBJ1-2
TGTGCCAGTAGTAGGCGGCGGGGGCCGGGAGAGACCCAGTACTTC	CASSRRRGPGETQYF	-	-	TRBV19	TRBJ2-5
TGTGCCAGCGGCCTACAACAGGGCTATAATTCACCCCTCCACTTT	CASGLQQGYNSPLHF	-	-	TRBV7-9	TRBJ1-6
TGTGCCAGCAAATCAGGGGTAGGGGGCAACGTCCTGACTTTC	CASKSGVGGNVLTF	-	-	TRBV12-3/TRBV12-4	TRBJ2-6
TGTGCCAGCAGTTTTTTGCAGGGGGGTAATTCACCCCTCCACTTT	CASSFLQGGNSPLHF	many	TRBD1	TRBV12-3/TRBV12-4	TRBJ1-6
TGTGCCAGCAGCCAAGCTGGTGAGCAGTTCTTC	CASSQAGEQFF	many	-	TRBV4-2	TRBJ2-1
TGTGCCAGCAGCCTGGATTGGAGCCCGAGCCAGTACTTC	CASSLDWSPSQYF	many	-	TRBV5-4	TRBJ2-7
TGTGCCAGCAGCTTGGGAGGGCTCATTTATAATTCACCCCTCCACTTT	CASSLGGLIYNSPLHF	many	-	TRBV5-8	TRBJ1-6
TGTGCCACCAGTGACATCTACAATGAGCAGTTCTTC	CATSDIYNEQFF	many	-	TRBV24-1	TRBJ2-1
TGTGCCAGCAGTTTAAGGACTCCGTCAGAGCAGTTCTTC	CASSLRTPSEQFF	many	-	TRBV12-3/TRBV12-4	TRBJ2-1
TGCAGTGCTCCCCATCGGTATGGCTACACCTTC	CSAPHRYGYTF	-	-	TRBV20-1	TRBJ1-2
TGCAGTGCTAGAGATCGGGAGGGGACTGGAAACACCTTC	CSARDREGTGNTF	-	-	TRBV20-1	TRBJ1-2